The clone carrying this T cell receptor beta chain occurred once. The CDR3 is made up of 15 amino acids. Germline V gene data show CDR1 as SGHVS and CDR2 as FQNEAQ. V shed 6 bases, J shed 8 bases, and the junction held 13 bases outside the gene matches. These data come from a study of control samples from healthy donors and cancer patients. Using immunoSEQ multiplex PCR, the repertoire was profiled, and TCRdb retains in-frame clones only, with some absent. The sample carries roughly 120,000 clones, roughly 90% recorded once. This sequence originates from a man aged 45-65 years in good health. V is TRBV7-8 and J is TRBJ2-1; TRBD2 aligns across 7 bases. The sample taken for sequencing was blood. The CDR3 DNA reads as TGTGCCAGCAGTCTACTAGACGGGGGGTCCCATGAGCAGTTCTTC. It codes for CASSLLDGGSHEQFF.